This TCR beta chain was sequenced for a study of cytomegalovirus exposure and HLA in healthy donors. Overall study findings and caveats: Altogether, 164 TCR beta chains were recorded as cytomegalovirus-associated.

The data were produced by immunoSEQ multiplex PCR, yet TCRdb's version contains in-frame clones alone and is incomplete. In the table there are about 310,000 clones, roughly 90% of which are singletons. CDR1 and CDR2 from the germline V gene are SQVTM and ANQGSEA. This CDR3 is built from 11 residues. Trimming removed 4 bases at V and 9 bases at J, with 10 bases between. Worth noting for this clone: The target antigen is unknown.

The donors were in the approximately 120-subject validation cohort; that cohort was separate from the approximately 730-subject first cohort. The sample consisted of PBMCs. The receptor was derived from a man aged 25-40 years in good health and CMV-seronegative. This rearrangement joins TRBV29-1 to TRBJ2-1; D unresolved. CDR3 bases: TGCAGCGTTGGCCTAGTTAGTGAGCAGTTCTTC. Its translation is CSVGLVSEQFF.